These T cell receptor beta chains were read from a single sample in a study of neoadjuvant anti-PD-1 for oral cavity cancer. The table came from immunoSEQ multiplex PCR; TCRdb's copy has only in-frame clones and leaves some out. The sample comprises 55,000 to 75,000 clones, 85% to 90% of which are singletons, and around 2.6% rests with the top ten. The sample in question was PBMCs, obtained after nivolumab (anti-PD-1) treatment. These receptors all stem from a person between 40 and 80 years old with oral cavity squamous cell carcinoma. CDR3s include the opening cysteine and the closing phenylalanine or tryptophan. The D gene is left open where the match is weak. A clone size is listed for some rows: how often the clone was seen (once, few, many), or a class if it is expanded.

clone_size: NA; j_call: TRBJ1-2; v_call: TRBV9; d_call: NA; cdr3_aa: CASSVEAGANYGYTF; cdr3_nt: TGTGCCAGCAGCGTAGAGGCAGGGGCGAACTATGGCTACACCTTC
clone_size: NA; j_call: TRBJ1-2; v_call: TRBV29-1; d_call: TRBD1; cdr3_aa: CSVQETGGYYGYTF; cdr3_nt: TGCAGCGTGCAGGAGACAGGGGGCTATTATGGCTACACCTTC
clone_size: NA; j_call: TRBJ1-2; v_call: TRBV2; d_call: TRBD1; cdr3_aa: CASPGTGAFRGYTF; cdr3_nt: TGTGCCAGCCCCGGGACAGGGGCTTTTCGTGGCTACACCTTC
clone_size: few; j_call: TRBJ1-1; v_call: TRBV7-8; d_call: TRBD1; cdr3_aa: CASSLAVGTGGGGTEAFF; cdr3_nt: TGTGCCAGCAGCTTAGCGGTCGGAACAGGGGGAGGAGGGACTGAAGCTTTCTTT
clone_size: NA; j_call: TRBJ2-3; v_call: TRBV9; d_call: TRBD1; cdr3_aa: CASTLDGQGYTDTQYF; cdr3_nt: TGTGCCAGCACCCTTGATGGACAGGGATACACAGATACGCAGTATTTT
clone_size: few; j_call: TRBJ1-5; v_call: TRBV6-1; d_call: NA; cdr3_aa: CASIGSEIIDPQHF; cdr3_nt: TGTGCCAGCATAGGCTCTGAGATAATCGACCCCCAGCATTTT
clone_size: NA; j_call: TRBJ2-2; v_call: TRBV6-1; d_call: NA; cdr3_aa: CASSDWQSGELFF; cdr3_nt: TGTGCCAGCAGTGATTGGCAGTCCGGGGAGCTGTTTTTT
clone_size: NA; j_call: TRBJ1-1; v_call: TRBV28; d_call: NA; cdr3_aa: CASAERVTAFF; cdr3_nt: TGTGCCAGCGCTGAGCGGGTTACAGCTTTCTTT
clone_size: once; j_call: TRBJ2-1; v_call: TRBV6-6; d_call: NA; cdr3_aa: CASSHSEQFF; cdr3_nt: TGTGCCAGCAGTCACTCCGAGCAGTTCTTC
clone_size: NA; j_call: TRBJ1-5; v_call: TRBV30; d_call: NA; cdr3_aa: CAWSVAGDQPQHF; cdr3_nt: TGTGCCTGGAGTGTGGCAGGGGACCAGCCCCAGCATTTT
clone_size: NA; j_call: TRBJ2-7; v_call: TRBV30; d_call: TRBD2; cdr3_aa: CAWSPGTISEQYF; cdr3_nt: TGTGCCTGGAGTCCCGGGACTATCTCCGAGCAGTACTTC
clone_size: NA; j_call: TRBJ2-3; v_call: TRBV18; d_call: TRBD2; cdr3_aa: CASSPPAGGLTDTQYF; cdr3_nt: TGTGCCAGCTCACCACCAGCGGGGGGGCTGACAGATACGCAGTATTTT
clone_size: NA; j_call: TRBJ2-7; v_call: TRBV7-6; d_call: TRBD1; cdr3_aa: CASSLAGQPYEQYF; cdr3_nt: TGTGCCAGCAGCTTAGCGGGACAGCCCTACGAGCAGTACTTC
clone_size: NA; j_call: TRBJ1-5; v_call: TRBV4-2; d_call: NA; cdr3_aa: CASSQDGRGHQPQHF; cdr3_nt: TGTGCCAGCAGCCAAGACGGGAGGGGACATCAGCCCCAGCATTTT
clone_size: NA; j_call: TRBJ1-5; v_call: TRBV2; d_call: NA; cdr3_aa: CASSGGGLYSQPQHF; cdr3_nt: TGTGCCAGCAGTGGGGGGGGACTTTACTCTCAGCCCCAGCATTTT